One and the same sample provided the 3 T cell receptor beta chains below, sequenced in a study of Tregs in tolerant kidney transplant recipients. The repertoire was sequenced with immunoSEQ multiplex PCR; TCRdb's copy has only in-frame clones and lacks some. The table records about 83,000 clones, less than 98% of them present only once. The sequencing used CD4+ T cells from blood, collected before the transplant. The receptors were sampled from a human donor who received a combined kidney and bone marrow transplant.

This clone occurred once. The chain links TRBV15 to TRBJ1-3, with D maybe TRBD1 (6 bases). Trimming cost V 0 bases and J 0 bases, with 12 bases left between them. Germline CDR1 is LNHNV and CDR2 is YYDKDF (reference sequence). CDR3 length equals 17 residues. CDR3 loop: CATSRDRGGLSGNTIYF. CDR3 nucleotide sequence: TGTGCCACCAGCAGAGATCGGGGGGGGCTCTCTGGAAACACCATATATTTT.

V and J are TRBV5-1 and TRBJ2-1; 8 positions agree with TRBD2. The ends lost 4 bases at V and 0 bases at J; junction bases unmatched: 3. The CDR3 consists of 15 residues. Germline V gene data show CDR1 as SGHRS and CDR2 as YFSETQ. CDR3 coding DNA: TGCGCCAGCAGCCCCAGCGGGAGCTCCTACAATGAGCAGTTCTTC. Residues: CASSPSGSSYNEQFF. Using reference TRBV5-1 and TRBJ2-1 for the parts outside the CDR3, the full variable domain is KAGVTQTPRYLIKTRGQQVTLSCSPISGHRSVSWYQQTPGQGLQFLFEYFSETQRNKGNFPGRFSGRQFSNSRSEMNVSTLELGDSALYLCASSPSGSSYNEQFFGPGTRLTVL.

The V and J genes are TRBV30 and TRBJ2-2; 12 bases align to TRBD2. The CDR3 is made up of 18 amino acids. The V segment lost 3 bases and the J segment 5 bases; nucleotides outside the gene matches: 13. Germline CDR1 GTSNPN, CDR2 SVGIG (reference sequence). As DNA, the CDR3 is TGTGCCTGGAGGCGCAGGACTAGCGGGACCCGATTTACCGGGGAGCTGTTTTTT. It translates to CAWRRRTSGTRFTGELFF.